This T cell receptor beta chain was identified in a study of cytomegalovirus exposure and HLA in healthy donors. The PCR had 60 Vbeta and 13 Jbeta primers. Generated by immunoSEQ multiplex PCR, the TCRdb table keeps only in-frame clones and is missing some. The sample has more than 150,000 clones; less than 80% are singletons. The CDR3 spans 14 residues. Trimming left V 9 bases short and J 3 bases short, with 17 bases between. The germline V gene encodes CDR1 LNHDA and CDR2 SQIVND (reference sequence). Sequenced: PBMCs. The receptor was isolated from a man between 18 and 35 years old in good health and CMV-seronegative. The chain is built from TRBV19 and TRBJ1-1, with D maybe TRBD1 (5 bases). CDR3 in DNA: TGTGCCAGCTCCTTCCTCGACAGATACACTGAAGCTTTCTTT. Translated, it gives CASSFLDRYTEAFF.